One sample yielded the 15 T cell receptor beta chains listed below, sequenced in a study of blood T cell repertoires in COVID-19. The table came from immunoSEQ multiplex PCR; TCRdb's copy has only in-frame clones and leaves some out. The profile shows roughly 220,000 clones, roughly 90% of them singletons. The material sequenced was PBMCs or T cells enriched from blood (not recorded which). These receptors all stem from a young man who had been exposed to COVID-19.

The chain joins TRBV6-5 to TRBJ1-2; D unresolved. Germline CDR1 reads MNHEY; CDR2 reads SVGAGI. The V gene lost 5 bases and the J gene lost 6 bases, with 10 bases spanning the gap. CDR3 length: 12 amino acids. CDR3 coding DNA: TGTGCCAGCAGTACCCGAGAACATGGCTACACCTTC. This sequence encodes CASSTREHGYTF.

The rearrangement links TRBV9 to TRBJ1-6; 9 bases fit TRBD1. J lost 7 bases, V lost 3 bases, and 5 bases had no gene match. The CDR3 length is 15 residues. CDR1 is SGDLS, CDR2 YYNGEE, per germline. The CDR3 DNA follows: TGTGCCAGCAGCGGCTCCGGGACAGGGAATTCACCCCTCCACTTT. It yields the protein CASSGSGTGNSPLHF.

J is TRBJ2-3 and V is TRBV2; 7 bases agree with TRBD2. The germline V gene has CDR1 SNHLY and CDR2 FYNNEI. The CDR3 is 16 residues long. Losses at the gene ends were 7 bases for V and 3 bases for J; bases not matched to a gene: 13. In nucleotides, the CDR3 is TGTGCCAGCATTCAACGGGGGGTAGTAGAGACAGATACGCAGTATTTT. It translates to CASIQRGVVETDTQYF.

The chain has TRBV5-4 and TRBJ2-7; 8 bases are a match to TRBD1. Germline V gives CDR1 SGHNT, CDR2 YYREEE (reference sequence). V lost 1 base, J lost 0 bases, and 3 bases stayed unmatched. The length of the CDR3 is 15 residues. The CDR3 protein is CASSLTGGSSYEQYF. The CDR3, as DNA: TGTGCCAGCAGCTTGACAGGGGGGAGCTCCTACGAGCAGTACTTC.

V usage is TRBV4-1 and J usage is TRBJ1-1; no definite D call. Germline V gene sequence: CDR1 MGHRA, CDR2 YSYEKL. This CDR3 has 21 residues. Trimming pared 0 bases from V and 0 bases from J, leaving 26 bases between. In nucleotides, the CDR3 is TGCGCCAGCAGCCAAGATGAGGGATGGGCCAGTTATGGTGCCATGAACACTGAAGCTTTCTTT. This codes for CASSQDEGWASYGAMNTEAFF.

V gene TRBV6-5 combines with J gene TRBJ1-6; 7 nucleotides align to TRBD1. J was trimmed by 6 bases and V by 7 bases; bases with no gene match: 6. This CDR3 has 14 amino acids. Germline V gene sequence: CDR1 MNHEY, CDR2 SVGAGI. The chain's CDR3 is CASTKTGINSPLHF. The CDR3 nucleotides read TGTGCCAGCACCAAGACAGGGATTAATTCACCCCTCCACTTT.

The V call is TRBV4-1, the J call TRBJ1-4, with D possibly matching TRBD1 (5 bases). V gave up 0 bases and J gave up 6 bases, with 17 bases separating them. From germline, CDR1 is MGHRA and CDR2 YSYEKL. The CDR3 sequence is 17 residues long. The CDR3 region has the DNA TGCGCCAGCAGCCAAGATCGTGTGACTAGGGGACATGAAAAACTGTTTTTT. Its protein product is CASSQDRVTRGHEKLFF.

The rearrangement links TRBV2 to TRBJ1-2; D gene ambiguous. V was shortened by 7 bases and J by 4 bases, with 10 bases between the two germline ends. CDR1 is SNHLY, CDR2 FYNNEI, per germline. This CDR3 is built from 12 residues. CDR3 region: CASMGTVYGYTF. As DNA, the CDR3 is TGTGCCAGCATGGGCACGGTCTATGGCTACACCTTC.

This chain uses TRBV30 with TRBJ1-3; D unclear. The CDR3 covers 18 residues. Per germline, CDR1 GTSNPN and CDR2 SVGIG (reference sequence). Trimming took off 8 bases at V and 0 bases at J, with 26 bases between the two ends. CDR3 nucleotide sequence: TGTGCCGGGATCCCACCCGAAAGGCAGGCCACCTCTGGAAACACCATATATTTT. Encoded protein: CAGIPPERQATSGNTIYF. Drawing the rest from reference TRBV30 and TRBJ1-3, the complete variable domain is SQTIHQWPATLVQPVGSPLSLECTVEGTSNPNLYWYRQAAGRGLQLLFYSVGIGQISSEVPQNLSASRPQDRQFILSSKKLLLSDSGFYLCAGIPPERQATSGNTIYFGEGSWLTVV.

V usage is TRBV3-1 (or the pseudogene TRBV3-2) and J usage is TRBJ1-1; TRBD1 is a possible D gene (5 bases). Trimming took off 1 base at V and 0 bases at J, with 9 bases between the two ends. This CDR3 is built from 15 residues. Germline V lookup: CDR1 LGHDT, CDR2 YNNKEL (reference sequence). This CDR3 reads CASSQGQFMNTEAFF. The DNA for the CDR3 is TGTGCCAGCAGCCAAGGACAGTTCATGAACACTGAAGCTTTCTTT.

The chain uses TRBV18 and TRBJ1-6; a weak D match, TRBD1 (5 bases). The CDR3 spans 16 residues. Trimming took 3 bases from V and 1 from J, leaving 10 bases between them. The germline V gene has CDR1 KGHSH and CDR2 LQKENI. CDR3 loop: CASSPAGGSYNSPLHF. Here the CDR3 DNA reads TGTGCCAGCTCACCGGCCGGGGGTTCCTATAATTCACCCCTCCACTTT.

V is TRBV4-2 and J is TRBJ1-1; 9 bases line up with TRBD1. This CDR3 comprises 13 residues. V lost 5 bases to trimming and J lost 5 bases; unmatched junction nucleotides: 3. CDR1 and CDR2 (germline): LGHNA, YNFKEQ. The CDR3: CASSGTGQTEAFF. DNA of the CDR3: TGTGCCAGCAGCGGGACAGGGCAAACTGAAGCTTTCTTT.

This chain uses TRBV18 with TRBJ2-3; no clear D gene. The CDR3 runs to 15 residues. Germline values: CDR1 KGHSH, CDR2 LQKENI. V was trimmed by 3 bases and J by 0 bases, leaving 10 bases between them. The CDR3 sequence: CASSPSRRSTDTQYF. The DNA for the CDR3 is TGTGCCAGCTCACCTTCGAGGCGGAGCACAGATACGCAGTATTTT.

The V gene is TRBV2, the J gene TRBJ2-7, with D possibly matching TRBD2 (7 bases). Germline values: CDR1 SNHLY, CDR2 FYNNEI. The CDR3 totals 13 residues. The germline V and J ends were trimmed by 7 bases and 4 bases, with 14 bases remaining between them. In DNA form, the CDR3 reads TGTGCCAGCATGCAGGGGAGGGATTACGAGCAGTACTTC. It encodes CASMQGRDYEQYF.

The chain links TRBV5-6 to TRBJ2-1; no clear D. CDR1 and CDR2 (germline): SGHDT, YYEEEE. The CDR3 is 12 residues long. The V and J ends lost 4 bases and 8 bases respectively, with 10 bases between them. CDR3 coding DNA: TGTGCCAGCAGCCCGGGTATGGATGAGCAGTTCTTC. It yields the protein CASSPGMDEQFF.